Listed here is a single TCR beta chain. What it binds is not known. Collection occurred without any documented infections or immune events in donors. The source of the sample is a study of identifying expanded T cells in peripheral blood. Study observations and caveats: Roughly 1.2 clones differed between technical replicates, versus approximately 17 and 20 over time. Clone count variance between approximately two-week samples rose with total template count.

J gave up 3 bases and V 5 bases, and 10 bases lay outside the gene matches. Germline lookup yields CDR1 LNHDA and CDR2 SQIVND (reference sequence). This CDR3 is 16 amino acids long. The table came from immunoSEQ multiplex PCR; TCRdb's copy has only in-frame clones and leaves some out. The sample carries about 100,000 clones, 80% to 90% recorded once. Material: blood. The rearrangement joins TRBV19 to TRBJ1-2; 9 nucleotides agree with TRBD1. The receptor's source is a person aged 18 to 70 in good health. The CDR3 DNA reads as TGTGCCAGTAGTTTGGCCTACAGGGGGCGCGACTATGGCTACACCTTC. Its protein is CASSLAYRGRDYGYTF.